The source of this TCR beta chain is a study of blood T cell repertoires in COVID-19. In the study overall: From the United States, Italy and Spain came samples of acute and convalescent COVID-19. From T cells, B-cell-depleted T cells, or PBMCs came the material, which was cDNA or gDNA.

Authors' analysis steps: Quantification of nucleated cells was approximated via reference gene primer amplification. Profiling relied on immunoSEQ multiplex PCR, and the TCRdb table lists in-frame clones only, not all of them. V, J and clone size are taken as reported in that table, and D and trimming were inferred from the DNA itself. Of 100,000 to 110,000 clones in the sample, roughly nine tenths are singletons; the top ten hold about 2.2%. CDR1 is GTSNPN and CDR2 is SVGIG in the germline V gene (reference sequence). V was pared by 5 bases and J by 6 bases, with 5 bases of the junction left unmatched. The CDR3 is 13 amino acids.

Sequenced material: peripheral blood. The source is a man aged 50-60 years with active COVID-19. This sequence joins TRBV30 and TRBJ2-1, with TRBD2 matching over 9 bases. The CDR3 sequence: CAWSTSGLNEQFF. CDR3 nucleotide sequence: TGTGCCTGGTCGACTAGCGGTCTCAATGAGCAGTTCTTC.